The entry below gives a single T cell receptor beta chain sequence along with its context. The specificity of this receptor is unknown. Germline is not matched at one junction end, which may reflect a read error. The collaborating institutions used their own protocols to collect whole blood in K2EDTA tubes. Collaborator samples were shipped for TCRbeta analysis as frozen whole blood, isolated PBMCs, or DNA extracted from either sample type. This sample was included in a study of blood T cell repertoires in COVID-19 (dated by TCRdb to the early 2020s). About the investigation overall: The collaborator samples originated in the United States, Italy and Spain and spanned the acute and convalescent phases of COVID-19. The prospective study material was composed of cDNA or gDNA derived from T cells, B-cell-depleted T cells, or PBMCs. The sample metadata nearly always contained a de-identified subject ID, COVID-19 status, age in years and sex. Samples were obtained from the ongoing ImmuneRACE study (first 160 participants) and from about 1,300 subjects provided by 6 global collaborators. The dataset comprised deeply sampled blood TCRbeta repertoires from subjects exposed to, actively infected with, or recovered from COVID-19. Where available, HLA class I and class II types were taken from metadata supplied by the sample provider and were not determined by assay-based typing. A freely available public database, intended as a resource for researchers studying the immune response to SARS-CoV-2, is where the repertoires were released.

Including the terminal cysteine and phenylalanine, the CDR3 comprises 15 residues. Only CDR3 DNA remains: 45 bases, in frame from the first base. CDR1 and CDR2 were assigned from the germline V gene (reference sequence) as SSHAT and FNYEAQ. TCRbeta CDR3 regions were amplified from genomic DNA by means of the immunoSEQ Assay, a bias-controlled multiplex PCR. The paper's data handling went like this. The number of nucleated cells in each sample was estimated by amplification of reference gene primers within the assay. To quantify the absolute abundance of each unique TCRbeta CDR3 rearrangement, sequence reads were collapsed and filtered. For each sample, productive Simpson clonality was calculated as the square root of Simpson's diversity index across productive rearrangements. TCRdb re-hosts the immuneACCESS table, in-frame sequences only. Its copies lack some clones; in the studies checked, an unresolved V gene accounts for under half of them, and the cause for the rest is not known. From that table come the V and J calls and clone size; the DNA was used to work out D and trimming. The sample has 150,000 to 170,000 clones on record, under 85% of them singletons. The top ten clonotypes cover 3.7% of the sample.

The paper's findings and limits, for the study overall: Clinical and demographic metadata were provided uncurated, with the amount varying by source and participant.

The sequence derives from a woman of 80 years or more with acute or convalescent COVID-19. The sample taken for sequencing was peripheral blood. This sequence uses TRBV7-7 and TRBJ2-7; a confident D gene designation cannot be given. The sequenced DNA: TGTGCTAGCAGCTTAATGACGGGTGACTCCTACGAGCAGTACTTC. It translates as CASSLMTGDSYEQYF.